A selection of T cell receptor beta chains follows, all from one sample in a study of blood T cell repertoires in COVID-19. Produced via immunoSEQ multiplex PCR; TCRdb's table is partial and in-frame only. Altogether 130,000 or so clones are present, approximately 86% being singletons, with the ten largest covering less than 2%. The specimen sequenced was peripheral blood. The receptors stem from an older woman with acute or convalescent COVID-19. The CDR3 runs from the conserved cysteine through the conserved F or W. D genes are given only for firm matches. Clone size is given for some rows only: seen once, a few or many times, or a class if the clone is expanded.

. TRBJ1-5 . TRBV6-5 TGTGCCAGCAGGGACAGATCCAATCAGCCCCAGCATTTT CASRDRSNQPQHF
TRBD2 TRBJ2-3 . TRBV4-3 TGCGCCAGCAGCGCTCGGGGTAGCGGGGTCACAGATACGCAGTATTTT CASSARGSGVTDTQYF
. TRBJ2-1 few TRBV29-1 TGCAGCGGGGGAGAGGGTTACAATGAGCAGTTCTTC CSGGEGYNEQFF
. TRBJ1-5 . TRBV12-3/TRBV12-4 TGTGCCAGCGGAGACGGTAGCAATCAGCCCCAGCATTTT CASGDGSNQPQHF
. TRBJ1-1 . TRBV10-3 TGTGCCATCACTCAGGAGGAGAACACTGAAGCTTTCTTT CAITQEENTEAFF
TRBD1 TRBJ2-7 . TRBV7-9 TGTGCCAGCAGCTTAGGGGACAGGGGACTCTACGAGCAGTACTTC CASSLGDRGLYEQYF
. TRBJ1-4 few TRBV28 TGTGCCAGCAGTCCTCGACTGGGACTGGGTAATGAAAAACTGTTTTTT CASSPRLGLGNEKLFF
TRBD2 TRBJ2-2 . TRBV4-1 TGCGCCAGCAGCCAACCGGGACTAGCGAACACCGGGGAGCTGTTTTTT CASSQPGLANTGELFF
. TRBJ1-2 . TRBV4-2 TGTGCCAGCAGCCAAGCGGGGGGGGGCAACTATGGCTACACCTTC CASSQAGGGNYGYTF
TRBD1 TRBJ1-6 . TRBV18 TGTGCCAGCTCAGGGGACAGTAATAATTCACCCCTCCACTTT CASSGDSNNSPLHF
TRBD1 TRBJ1-5 . TRBV3-1/TRBV3-2 TGTGCCAGCAGCCAACAAGAGGGGGCCCAGCCCCAGCATTTT CASSQQEGAQPQHF
TRBD1 TRBJ1-2 . TRBV28 TGTGCCAGTGACTCCCCGGGACAGGCCATAACTAACTATGGCTACACCTTC CASDSPGQAITNYGYTF
. TRBJ1-6 once TRBV2 TGTGCCAGCACCCTCGGGAGGGCGCAGAATTCACCCCTCCACTTT CASTLGRAQNSPLHF
. TRBJ2-7 . TRBV18 TGTGCCAGCTCACCACCAAGCTACCCCTACGAGCAGTACTTC CASSPPSYPYEQYF
. TRBJ2-3 once TRBV24-1 TGTGCCAGTGGGGAAGGGGGTGGGACAGATACGCAGTATTTT CASGEGGGTDTQYF
. TRBJ2-2 . TRBV7-9 TGTGCCAGCAGTTTCCCCGGGGGACCCGGGGAGCTGTTTTTT CASSFPGGPGELFF
. TRBJ2-7 . TRBV9 TGTGCCAGCAGCGTAGAGGCAGGCCTCTCCTACGAGCAGTACTTC CASSVEAGLSYEQYF
. TRBJ2-3 . TRBV5-6 TGTGCCAGCAGCTTGGATCTATCAGATACGCAGTATTTT CASSLDLSDTQYF
TRBD1 TRBJ1-2 . TRBV14 TGTGCCAGCAGCCAAGCCTCCCCGGGACAGGGCGGCTATGGCTACACCTTC CASSQASPGQGGYGYTF
. TRBJ2-3 . TRBV6-2/TRBV6-3 TGTGCCAGCAGTTACTCGGGGGCCCGTGACACAGATACGCAGTATTTT CASSYSGARDTDTQYF
. TRBJ1-4 once TRBV28 TGTGCCAGCAGTGTCCGGCTAGCGAGGAGTGAAAAACTGTTTTTT CASSVRLARSEKLFF
. TRBJ1-2 . TRBV19 TGTGCCAGTAGTATAGAGTGGGGACATCGCTATGGCTACACCTTC CASSIEWGHRYGYTF
TRBD1 TRBJ1-1 . TRBV2 TGTGCCAGCACCCTCGGACAGGGAATTACTGAAGCTTTCTTT CASTLGQGITEAFF
TRBD1 TRBJ2-7 . TRBV7-8 TGTGCCAGCAGCCCCCGGACAGGGACCTACGAGCAGTACTTC CASSPRTGTYEQYF
TRBD1 TRBJ1-6 . TRBV27 TGTGCCAGCAGTTTGGGACAGGGATTTTATAATTCACCCCTCCACTTT CASSLGQGFYNSPLHF
. TRBJ1-2 . TRBV4-1 TGCGCCAGCAGCCAAGATACGGTTATCTATGGCTACACCTTC CASSQDTVIYGYTF
. TRBJ1-4 . TRBV28 TGTGCCAGCACCCTCAATGAAAAACTGTTTTTT CASTLNEKLFF
. TRBJ2-3 . TRBV11-1 TGTGCCAGCAGGGTCGACAGGCCCGGCGCAGATACGCAGTATTTT CASRVDRPGADTQYF
. TRBJ2-7 . TRBV6-6 TGTGCCAGCAGTTTTGGAGGCTACGAGCAGTACTTC CASSFGGYEQYF
. TRBJ2-4 . TRBV18 TGTGCCAGCTCACCAATGAAAGGTGGGGGGACTGGTCAGTACTTC CASSPMKGGGTGQYF
. TRBJ1-6 . TRBV3-1/TRBV3-2 TGTGCCAGCAGCCACGGCAGGGGAAGGAACTCACCCCTCCACTTT CASSHGRGRNSPLHF
. TRBJ1-1 . TRBV27 TGTGCCAGCAGTTTATCGAGCCCTATTACTAAAGCTTTCTTT CASSLSSPITKAFF
. TRBJ1-6 . TRBV6-5 TGTGCCAGCTACAGCTCCTATAATTCACCCCTCCACTTT CASYSSYNSPLHF
TRBD2 TRBJ2-2 . TRBV7-3 TGTGCCAGCAACCTAGCGGGGGGCACCGGGGAGCTGTTTTTT CASNLAGGTGELFF
TRBD1 TRBJ2-3 . TRBV30 TGTGCCTGGGGCGATCAGGGGGAGACGCAGTATTTT CAWGDQGETQYF
TRBD2 TRBJ2-7 . TRBV3-1/TRBV3-2 TGTGCCAGCAGCCGACGGGGGGATTTCTACGAGCAGTACTTC CASSRRGDFYEQYF
TRBD2 TRBJ2-3 . TRBV18 TGTGCCAGCTCACCTCCACTAGCGGGGGACACAGATACGCAGTATTTT CASSPPLAGDTDTQYF
TRBD1 TRBJ1-5 . TRBV6-2/TRBV6-3 TGTGCCAGCAGTGTGACAGGGTTGGGTCAGCCCCAGCATTTT CASSVTGLGQPQHF
TRBD2 TRBJ2-2 . TRBV7-3 TGTGCCAGCAGCTTCCTAGCGGGGCTGAACACCGGGGAGCTGTTTTTT CASSFLAGLNTGELFF
. TRBJ1-2 . TRBV5-1 TGCGCCAGCAGCCCTGAGTTAATTGGACTCAGGTATGGCTACACCTTC CASSPELIGLRYGYTF
TRBD1 TRBJ2-2 . TRBV27 TGTGCCAGCAGTCCAAGACAGGGCCCCATCGTTCGGACCGGGGAGCTGTTTTTT CASSPRQGPIVRTGELFF
TRBD1 TRBJ2-2 . TRBV18 TGTGCCAGCTCACGCGGACAGGGGAACACCGGGGAGCTGTTTTTT CASSRGQGNTGELFF
. TRBJ1-5 few TRBV6-1 TGTGCCAGCAGTGGAGGGAACAGGGTCGTCCTTTATAGCAATCAGCCCCAGCATTTT CASSGGNRVVLYSNQPQHF
TRBD1 TRBJ1-2 . TRBV4-1 TGCGCCAGCAGCCAAGCCGGGACAGGGACAGGCTACACCTTC CASSQAGTGTGYTF
. TRBJ1-5 . TRBV19 TGTGCCAGTAGTTGGGGGCAGGGGTACAATCAGCCCCAGCATTTT CASSWGQGYNQPQHF